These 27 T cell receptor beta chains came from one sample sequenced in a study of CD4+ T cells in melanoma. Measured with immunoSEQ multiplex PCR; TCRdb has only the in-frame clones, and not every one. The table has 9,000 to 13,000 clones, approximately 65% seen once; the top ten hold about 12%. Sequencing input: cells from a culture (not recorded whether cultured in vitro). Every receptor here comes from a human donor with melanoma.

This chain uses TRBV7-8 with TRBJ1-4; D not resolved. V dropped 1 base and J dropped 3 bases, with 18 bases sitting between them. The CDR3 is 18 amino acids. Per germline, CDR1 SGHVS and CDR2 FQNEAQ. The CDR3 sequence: CASSLVGGRLVPNEKLFF. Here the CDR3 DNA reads TGTGCCAGCAGCTTAGTCGGCGGCCGGCTGGTTCCTAATGAAAAACTGTTTTTT.

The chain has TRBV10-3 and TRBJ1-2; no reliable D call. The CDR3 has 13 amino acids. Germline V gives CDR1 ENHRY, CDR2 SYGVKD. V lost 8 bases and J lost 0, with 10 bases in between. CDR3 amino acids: CAIVADSNYGYTF. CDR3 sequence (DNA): TGTGCCATCGTGGCCGATTCTAACTATGGCTACACCTTC.

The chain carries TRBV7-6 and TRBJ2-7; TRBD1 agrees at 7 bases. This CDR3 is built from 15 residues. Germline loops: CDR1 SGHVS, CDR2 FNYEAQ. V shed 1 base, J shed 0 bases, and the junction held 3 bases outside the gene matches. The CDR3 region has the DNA TGTGCCAGCAGCTTAGGGGACAGTACCTCCTACGAGCAGTACTTC. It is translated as CASSLGDSTSYEQYF.

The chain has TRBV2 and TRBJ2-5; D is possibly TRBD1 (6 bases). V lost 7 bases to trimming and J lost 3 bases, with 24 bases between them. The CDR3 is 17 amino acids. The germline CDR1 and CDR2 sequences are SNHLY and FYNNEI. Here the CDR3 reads CASTLLAWTATKETQYF. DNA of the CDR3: TGTGCCAGCACCTTACTGGCCTGGACAGCAACAAAAGAGACCCAGTACTTC. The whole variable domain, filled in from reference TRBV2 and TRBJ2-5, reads EPEVTQTPSHQVTQMGQEVILRCVPISNHLYFYWYRQILGQKVEFLVSFYNNEISEKSEIFDDQFSVERPDGSNFTLKIRSTKLEDSAMYFCASTLLAWTATKETQYFGPGTRLLVL.

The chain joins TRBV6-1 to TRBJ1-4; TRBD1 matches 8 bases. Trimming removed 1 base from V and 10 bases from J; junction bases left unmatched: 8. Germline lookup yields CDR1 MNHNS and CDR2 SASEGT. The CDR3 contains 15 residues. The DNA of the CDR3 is TGTGCCAGCAGTGAAGTCAGGGGGCGGGGGGGAAAACTGTTTTTT. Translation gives CASSEVRGRGGKLFF.

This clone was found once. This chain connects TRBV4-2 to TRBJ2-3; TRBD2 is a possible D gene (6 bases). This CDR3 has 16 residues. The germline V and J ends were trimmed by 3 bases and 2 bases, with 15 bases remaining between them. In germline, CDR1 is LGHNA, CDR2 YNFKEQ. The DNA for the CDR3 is TGTGCCAGCAGCCAGGCGACTAGTAGAGTCACAGATACGCAGTATTTT. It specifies CASSQATSRVTDTQYF.

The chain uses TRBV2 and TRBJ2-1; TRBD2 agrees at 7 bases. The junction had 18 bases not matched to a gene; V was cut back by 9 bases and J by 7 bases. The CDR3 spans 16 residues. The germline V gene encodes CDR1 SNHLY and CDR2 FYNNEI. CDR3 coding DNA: TGTGCCAGATACCCGATGACTAGCTTGATCCCGAATGAGCAGTTCTTC. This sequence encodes CARYPMTSLIPNEQFF.

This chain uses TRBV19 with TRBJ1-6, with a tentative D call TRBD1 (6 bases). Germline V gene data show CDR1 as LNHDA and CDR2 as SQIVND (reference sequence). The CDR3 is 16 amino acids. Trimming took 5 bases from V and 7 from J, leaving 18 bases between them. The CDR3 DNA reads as TGTGCCAGTAGTGTCCTCTCGACAGGTTCGAATTCACCCCTCCACTTT. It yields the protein CASSVLSTGSNSPLHF.

The CDR3, as DNA: TGCGCCAGCAGCTTGGTGCGCGGTACTACCTACGAGCAGTACTTC. It encodes CASSLVRGTTYEQYF. The V call is TRBV5-1, the J call TRBJ2-7; D is uncertain. Germline V gene sequence: CDR1 SGHRS, CDR2 YFSETQ. This CDR3 spans 15 amino acids. V lost 0 bases, J lost 2 bases, and 12 bases lay in between.

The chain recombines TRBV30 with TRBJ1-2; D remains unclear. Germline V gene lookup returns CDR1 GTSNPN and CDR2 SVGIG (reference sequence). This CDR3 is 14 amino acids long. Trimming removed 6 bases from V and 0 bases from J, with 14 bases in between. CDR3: CACPRRESNYGYTF. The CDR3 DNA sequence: TGTGCCTGCCCGCGTCGTGAGTCTAACTATGGCTACACCTTC.

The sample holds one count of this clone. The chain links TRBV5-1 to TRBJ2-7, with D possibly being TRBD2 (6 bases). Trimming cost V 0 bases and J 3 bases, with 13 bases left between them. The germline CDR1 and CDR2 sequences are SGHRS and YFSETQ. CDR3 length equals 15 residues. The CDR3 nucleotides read TGCGCCAGCAGCTTGGGGGGAGGATCTGTCTACGAGCAGTACTTC. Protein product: CASSLGGGSVYEQYF.

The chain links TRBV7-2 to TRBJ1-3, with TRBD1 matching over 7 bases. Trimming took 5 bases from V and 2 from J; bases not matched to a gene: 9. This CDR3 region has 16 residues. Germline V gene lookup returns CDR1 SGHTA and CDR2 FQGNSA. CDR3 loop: CASSRWRGTAGNTIYF. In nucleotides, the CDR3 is TGTGCCAGCAGCCGATGGCGCGGGACAGCTGGAAACACCATATATTTT. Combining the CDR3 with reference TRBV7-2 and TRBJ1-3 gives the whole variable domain GAGVSQSPSNKVTEKGKDVELRCDPISGHTALYWYRQSLGQGLEFLIYFQGNSAPDKSGLPSDRFSAERTGGSVSTLTIQRTQQEDSAVYLCASSRWRGTAGNTIYFGEGSWLTVV.

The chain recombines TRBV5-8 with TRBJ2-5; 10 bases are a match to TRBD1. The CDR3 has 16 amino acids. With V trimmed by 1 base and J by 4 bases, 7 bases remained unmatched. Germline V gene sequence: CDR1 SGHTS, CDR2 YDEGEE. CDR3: CASSLLDRGQRETQYF. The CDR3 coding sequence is TGTGCCAGCAGCTTGCTTGACAGGGGGCAGCGAGAGACCCAGTACTTC.

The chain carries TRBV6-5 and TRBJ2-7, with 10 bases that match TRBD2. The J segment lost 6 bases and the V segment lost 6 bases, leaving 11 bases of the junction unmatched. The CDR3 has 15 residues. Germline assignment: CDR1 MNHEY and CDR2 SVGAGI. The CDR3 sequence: CASRQTAGLASEQYF. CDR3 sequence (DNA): TGTGCCAGCAGGCAAACGGCGGGACTAGCGAGCGAGCAGTACTTC.

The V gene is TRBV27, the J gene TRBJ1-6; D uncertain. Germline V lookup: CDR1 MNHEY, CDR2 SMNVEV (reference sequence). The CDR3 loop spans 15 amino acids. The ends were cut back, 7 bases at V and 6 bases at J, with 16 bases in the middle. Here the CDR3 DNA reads TGTGCCAGCACCCTAGTTTACCAAATTAATTCACCCCTCCACTTT. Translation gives CASTLVYQINSPLHF.

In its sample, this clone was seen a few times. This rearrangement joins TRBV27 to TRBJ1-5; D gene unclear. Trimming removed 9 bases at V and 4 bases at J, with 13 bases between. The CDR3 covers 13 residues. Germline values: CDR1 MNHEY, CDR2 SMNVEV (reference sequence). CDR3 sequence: CASGEGSNQPQHF. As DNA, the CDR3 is TGTGCCAGTGGGGAGGGAAGTAATCAGCCCCAGCATTTT.

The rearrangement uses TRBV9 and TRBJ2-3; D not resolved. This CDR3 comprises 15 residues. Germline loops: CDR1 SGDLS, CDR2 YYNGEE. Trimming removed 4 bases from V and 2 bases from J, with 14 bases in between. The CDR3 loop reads CASSLDGRTTDTQYF. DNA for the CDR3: TGTGCCAGCAGCCTGGACGGACGAACCACAGATACGCAGTATTTT.

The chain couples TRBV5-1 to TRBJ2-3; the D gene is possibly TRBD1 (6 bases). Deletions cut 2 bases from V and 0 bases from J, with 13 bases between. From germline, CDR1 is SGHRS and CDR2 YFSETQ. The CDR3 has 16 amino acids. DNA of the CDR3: TGCGCCAGCAGCTTACCCGGGACAACTAGCACAGATACGCAGTATTTT. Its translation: CASSLPGTTSTDTQYF.

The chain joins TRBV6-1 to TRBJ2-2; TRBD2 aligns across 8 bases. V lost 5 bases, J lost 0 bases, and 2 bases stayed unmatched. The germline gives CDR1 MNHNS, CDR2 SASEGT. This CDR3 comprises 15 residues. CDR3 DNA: TGTGCCAGCAGTCGGGGGGGCTCGAACACCGGGGAGCTGTTTTTT. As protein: CASSRGGSNTGELFF.

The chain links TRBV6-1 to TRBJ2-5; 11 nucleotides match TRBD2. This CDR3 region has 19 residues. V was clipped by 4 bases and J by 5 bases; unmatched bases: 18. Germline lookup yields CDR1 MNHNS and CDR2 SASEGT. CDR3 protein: CASSVLGGGLAATWETQYF. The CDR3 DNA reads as TGTGCCAGCAGTGTCCTAGGGGGGGGACTAGCGGCGACCTGGGAGACCCAGTACTTC.

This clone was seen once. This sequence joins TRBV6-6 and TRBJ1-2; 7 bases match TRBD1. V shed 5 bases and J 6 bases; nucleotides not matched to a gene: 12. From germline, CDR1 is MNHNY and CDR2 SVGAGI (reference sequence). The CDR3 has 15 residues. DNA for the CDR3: TGTGCCAGCAGTCGGGACAGACTCATTTATGATGGCTACACCTTC. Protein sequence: CASSRDRLIYDGYTF.

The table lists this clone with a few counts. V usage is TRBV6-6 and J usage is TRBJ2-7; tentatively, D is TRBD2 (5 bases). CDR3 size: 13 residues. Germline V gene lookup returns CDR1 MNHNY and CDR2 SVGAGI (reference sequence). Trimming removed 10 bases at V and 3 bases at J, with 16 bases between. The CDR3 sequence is CATSYPGDYEQYF. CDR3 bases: TGTGCCACTAGCTACCCCGGAGACTACGAGCAGTACTTC.

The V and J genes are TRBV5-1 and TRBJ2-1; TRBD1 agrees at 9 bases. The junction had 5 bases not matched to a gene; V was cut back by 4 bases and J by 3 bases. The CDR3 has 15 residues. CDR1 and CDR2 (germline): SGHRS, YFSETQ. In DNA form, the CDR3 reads TGCGCCAGCAGCCCCGACAGGGGGTTCTACAATGAGCAGTTCTTC. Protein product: CASSPDRGFYNEQFF.

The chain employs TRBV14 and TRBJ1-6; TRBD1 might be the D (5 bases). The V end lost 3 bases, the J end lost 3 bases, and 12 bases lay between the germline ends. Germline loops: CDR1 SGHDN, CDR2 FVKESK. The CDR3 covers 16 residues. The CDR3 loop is CASSQPGRSYNSPLHF. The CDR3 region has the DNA TGTGCCAGCAGCCAGCCGGGACGTAGCTATAATTCACCCCTCCACTTT. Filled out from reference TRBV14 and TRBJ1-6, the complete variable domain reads EAGVTQFPSHSVIEKGQTVTLRCDPISGHDNLYWYRRVMGKEIKFLLHFVKESKQDESGMPNNRFLAERTGGTYSTLKVQPAELEDSGVYFCASSQPGRSYNSPLHFGNGTRLTVT.

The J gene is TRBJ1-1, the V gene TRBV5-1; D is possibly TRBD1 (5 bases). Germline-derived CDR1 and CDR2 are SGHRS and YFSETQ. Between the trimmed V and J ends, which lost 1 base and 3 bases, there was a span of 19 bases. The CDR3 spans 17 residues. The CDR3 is CASSLSAFPDSYTEAFF. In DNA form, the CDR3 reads TGCGCCAGCAGCTTGAGTGCGTTTCCCGACAGTTACACTGAAGCTTTCTTT.

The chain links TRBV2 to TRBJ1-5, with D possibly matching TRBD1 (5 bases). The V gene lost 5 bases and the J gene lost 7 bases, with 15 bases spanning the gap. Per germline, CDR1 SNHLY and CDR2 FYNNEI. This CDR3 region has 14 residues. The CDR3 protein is CASSRSGWMQPQHF. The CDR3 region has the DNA TGTGCCAGCAGTCGTTCAGGGTGGATGCAGCCCCAGCATTTT.

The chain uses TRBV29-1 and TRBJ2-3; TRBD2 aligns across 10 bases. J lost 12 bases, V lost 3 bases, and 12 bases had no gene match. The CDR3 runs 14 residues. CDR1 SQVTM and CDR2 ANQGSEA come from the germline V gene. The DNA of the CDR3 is TGCAGCGTTGACGAGACGCTAGCGGGGGACTTTCAGTATTTT. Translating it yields CSVDETLAGDFQYF.